Following are 18 T cell receptor beta chains from one sample sequenced in a study of OX40 agonist ivuxolimab in advanced cancers. This table comes from immunoSEQ multiplex PCR, and its TCRdb copy is limited to in-frame clones, with some not included. Counted here are approximately 72,000 clones, 84% occurring once; the ten biggest clones make up around 0.78%. The sequences come from CD4+ or CD8+ T cells sorted from blood, collected in a trial of the OX40 agonist ivuxolimab. The receptor set was obtained from an adult with an advanced solid tumor such as melanoma, head and neck, liver or kidney cancer.

The V call is TRBV10-3, the J call TRBJ1-5; D might be TRBD1 (6 bases). CDR1 is ENHRY, CDR2 SYGVKD, per germline. Trimming removed 3 bases from V and 2 bases from J, with 17 bases in between. The CDR3 loop spans 17 amino acids. Here the CDR3 DNA reads TGTGCCATCAGTGAATGGGGGGGCGCGGGAGGCAATCAGCCCCAGCATTTT. It specifies CAISEWGGAGGNQPQHF.

The chain recombines TRBV5-4 with TRBJ1-3, with D perhaps TRBD1 (6 bases). The CDR3 totals 16 residues. Germline-derived CDR1 and CDR2 are SGHNT and YYREEE (reference sequence). V gave up 4 bases and J gave up 3 bases, with 17 bases separating them. As DNA, the CDR3 is TGTGCCAGCAGCCGGGGGGGCCAGTCCAGTGGAAACACCATATATTTT. Protein: CASSRGGQSSGNTIYF.

This sequence joins TRBV5-3 and TRBJ1-3; 8 nucleotides line up with TRBD1. TRBV5-3 is an open reading frame whose function is uncertain. After removal of 3 bases from V and 0 bases from J, the junction contained 5 bases not matched to a gene. This CDR3 is built from 16 residues. The CDR3, as DNA: TGTGCCAGAAGCTCCGGGACAGGAGACTCTGGAAACACCATATATTTT. As protein: CARSSGTGDSGNTIYF.

The chain recombines TRBV19 with TRBJ2-3; the D gene is possibly TRBD2 (5 bases). The CDR3 is 13 amino acids. Deletions cut 6 bases from V and 4 bases from J, with 11 bases between. From germline, CDR1 is LNHDA and CDR2 SQIVND (reference sequence). The CDR3 region is CASRAGGPDTQYF. DNA for the CDR3: TGTGCCAGTAGGGCAGGAGGCCCAGATACGCAGTATTTT.

In DNA form, the CDR3 reads TGTGCCAGCAGCTCGTACCGAAACACCATATATTTT. It encodes CASSSYRNTIYF. The chain couples TRBV7-2 to TRBJ1-3; no definite D call. Deletions cut 4 bases from V and 5 bases from J, with 6 bases between. Looked up from germline, CDR1 is SGHTA and CDR2 is FQGNSA. This CDR3 has 12 residues.

The rearrangement uses TRBV14 and TRBJ2-2; the match to TRBD2 covers 13 bases. The CDR3 totals 17 residues. After removal of 4 bases from V and 2 bases from J, the junction contained 4 bases not matched to a gene. The V gene's germline CDR1 is SGHDN and CDR2 FVKESK. CDR3 coding DNA: TGTGCCAGCAGCCTCCGACTAGCGGGAGGCAACACCGGGGAGCTGTTTTTT. Translating gives CASSLRLAGGNTGELFF. Together with reference TRBV14 and TRBJ2-2, the CDR3 gives the full variable domain: EAGVTQFPSHSVIEKGQTVTLRCDPISGHDNLYWYRRVMGKEIKFLLHFVKESKQDESGMPNNRFLAERTGGTYSTLKVQPAELEDSGVYFCASSLRLAGGNTGELFFGEGSRLTVL.

This clone has just a few counts. The chain employs TRBV5-6 and TRBJ1-1; 9 nucleotides agree with TRBD1. The V segment lost 2 bases and the J segment 3 bases; nucleotides outside the gene matches: 8. Germline lookup yields CDR1 SGHDT and CDR2 YYEEEE. This CDR3 contains 16 residues. The CDR3 nucleotides are TGTGCCAGCAGCTTTTACAGGGGGCGCGGCCACACTGAAGCTTTCTTT. Residues: CASSFYRGRGHTEAFF.

The chain joins TRBV5-8 to TRBJ2-7; maybe TRBD1 (6 bases). Trimming took 4 bases from V and 7 from J, leaving 15 bases between them. Germline CDR1 and CDR2: SGHTS and YDEGEE. This CDR3 is 13 amino acids long. The CDR3 DNA is TGTGCCAGCAGCCGCGACAGGTTGGGGGAGCAGTACTTC. It specifies CASSRDRLGEQYF. The full variable domain, in which reference TRBV5-8 and TRBJ2-7 provide the parts outside the CDR3, is EAGVTQSPTHLIKTRGQQATLRCSPISGHTSVYWYQQALGLGLQFLLWYDEGEERNRGNFPPRFSGRQFPNYSSELNVNALELEDSALYLCASSRDRLGEQYFGPGTRLTVT.

This clone appeared once. This sequence joins TRBV2 and TRBJ1-1; the D is unclear. The CDR3 runs 11 residues. The germline V gene has CDR1 SNHLY and CDR2 FYNNEI. Trimming pared 5 bases from V and 7 bases from J, leaving 8 bases between. The CDR3 DNA is TGTGCCAGCAGTCTGTGGGATGAAGCTTTCTTT. This codes for CASSLWDEAFF.

This chain links TRBV28 with TRBJ2-5; possibly TRBD1 for D (5 bases). V dropped 4 bases and J dropped 1 base, with 13 bases sitting between them. CDR3 size: 15 residues. Per germline, CDR1 MDHEN and CDR2 SYDVKM. In nucleotides, the CDR3 is TGTGCCAGCAGTTCAATGACAGCTACCCAAGAGACCCAGTACTTC. Its protein is CASSSMTATQETQYF.

V and J are TRBV7-2 and TRBJ2-2; D is uncertain. V was shortened by 5 bases and J by 4 bases, with 17 bases between the two germline ends. Germline values: CDR1 SGHTA, CDR2 FQGNSA. CDR3 length: 16 residues. CDR3 DNA: TGTGCCAGCAGCCGAATCGGACCACGATCCACCGGGGAGCTGTTTTTT. Protein product: CASSRIGPRSTGELFF. Complete variable domain (other parts from reference TRBV7-2 and TRBJ2-2): GAGVSQSPSNKVTEKGKDVELRCDPISGHTALYWYRQSLGQGLEFLIYFQGNSAPDKSGLPSDRFSAERTGGSVSTLTIQRTQQEDSAVYLCASSRIGPRSTGELFFGEGSRLTVL.

In regard to this clone: One end of the junction fails to match germline, which may point to a read error. This chain joins TRBV11-3 and TRBJ2-3, with TRBD2 as a possible D gene (5 bases). The CDR3 sequence is 14 residues long. Germline lookup yields CDR1 SGHNT and CDR2 YENEEA. The CDR3: CASSYLSSTDAQYF. CDR3 bases: TGTGCCAGCAGCTATCTATCTAGCACAGATGCGCAGTATTTT. The full variable domain, rest sourced from reference TRBV11-3 and TRBJ2-3, is EAGVVQSPRYKIIEKKQPVAFWCNPISGHNTLYWYLQNLGQGPELLIRYENEEAVDDSQLPKDRFSAERLKGVDSTLKIQPAELGDSAVYLCASSYLSSTDAQYFGPGTRLTVL.

V usage is TRBV2 and J usage is TRBJ2-3; 13 nucleotides match TRBD2. With 5 bases clipped from V and 8 bases from J, the junction kept 4 bases outside the gene matches. The CDR3 length is 14 residues. Per germline, CDR1 SNHLY and CDR2 FYNNEI. This CDR3 reads CASSSRTSGGTQYF. CDR3 sequence (DNA): TGTGCCAGCAGTTCAAGGACTAGCGGGGGTACGCAGTATTTT.

The genes are TRBV14 and TRBJ2-3; no clear D. The CDR3 extends over 12 amino acids. Germline CDR1 reads SGHDN; CDR2 reads FVKESK. Trimming took 1 base from V and 8 from J, leaving 7 bases between them. CDR3: CASSQVRATQYF. CDR3 nucleotide sequence: TGTGCCAGCAGCCAAGTCAGAGCTACGCAGTATTTT.

J is TRBJ1-1 and V is TRBV5-1; TRBD1 matches at 7 bases. The CDR3 consists of 15 residues. V dropped 3 bases and J dropped 3; count of bases not matched to a gene: 8. Germline CDR1 and CDR2: SGHRS and YFSETQ. In nucleotides, the CDR3 is TGCGCCAGCAGCTCCCTGACAGGGTTAGACACTGAAGCTTTCTTT. Translating gives CASSSLTGLDTEAFF.

This chain uses TRBV9 with TRBJ2-4; D perhaps matches TRBD2 (5 bases). Trimming stripped 3 bases from V and 2 bases from J, with 9 bases between. Per the germline V gene, CDR1 is SGDLS and CDR2 is YYNGEE. The length of the CDR3 is 14 residues. The CDR3 reads CASSGGGPKNIQYF. The CDR3 DNA follows: TGTGCCAGCAGCGGTGGAGGCCCCAAAAACATTCAGTACTTC. The whole variable domain, remainder taken from reference TRBV9 and TRBJ2-4, is DSGVTQTPKHLITATGQRVTLRCSPRSGDLSVYWYQQSLDQGLQFLIQYYNGEERAKGNILERFSAQQFPDLHSELNLSSLELGDSALYFCASSGGGPKNIQYFGAGTRLSVL.

The V call is TRBV4-3, the J call TRBJ2-1; TRBD1 matches 12 bases. The V gene's germline CDR1 is LGHNA and CDR2 YSLEER. V was clipped by 6 bases and J by 7 bases; unmatched bases: 4. The CDR3 length is 14 residues. The chain's CDR3 is CASRRDRGHNEQFF. CDR3 DNA: TGCGCCAGCAGGAGGGACAGGGGGCATAATGAGCAGTTCTTC.

This clone was counted between two and nine times. V gene TRBV29-1 combines with J gene TRBJ2-5; tentative D call: TRBD2 (5 bases). The V gene lost 8 bases and the J gene lost 0 bases, with 16 bases spanning the gap. The V gene's germline CDR1 is SQVTM and CDR2 ANQGSEA. The CDR3 contains 14 residues. The CDR3 coding sequence is TGCAGCTTCCTCCGGGCGGGCGACCAAGAGACCCAGTACTTC. Encoded protein: CSFLRAGDQETQYF.